This TCR beta chain was identified in a study of CD8+ T cells in alopecia areata. Study as a whole: Administration of oral tofacitinib to treated patients was at 5 to 10 mg twice daily. Percentage of affected scalp area was the basis on which treated patients' severity was scored.

Regarding treatment: oral pan-JAK inhibitor, 5-10 mg twice daily. Trimming removed 5 bases at V and 9 bases at J, with 14 bases between. This CDR3 contains 13 residues. CDR1 SGHAT and CDR2 FQNNGV come from the germline V gene. cDNA reverse transcribed from extracted RNA served as the sequencing template. Data came from immunoSEQ multiplex PCR; TCRdb stores just in-frame clones and leaves some out. The sample carries about 210,000 clones, over 40% recorded once. The specimen was CD4+ T cells sorted from blood, collected around week 37, from a patient treated with tofacitinib. The sequence was obtained from a human donor with alopecia areata. This chain connects TRBV11-2 to TRBJ2-1; D possibly corresponds to TRBD2 (6 bases). The CDR3 DNA reads as TGTGCCAGCAGCCCGACTAGAGATGGTGAGCAGTTCTTC. This encodes CASSPTRDGEQFF.